Listed here are 13 T cell receptor beta chains from one sample, sequenced in a study of Graves' ophthalmopathy and Graves' hyperthyroidism. The authors amplified TCR beta CDR3 regions, and they did so from RNA transcripts for repertoire sequencing. HTBI primers were used in a first-round RT-PCR, which preceded a second-round multiplex PCR. TCRdb reprocessed the multiplex PCR reads with MiXCR, giving one entry per CDR3 protein. The repertoire holds a few hundred thousand distinct CDR3 sequences, about 40% seen once, with around 4.6% in the top ten. The sample consisted of peripheral blood or thyroid tissue (not recorded which). These receptors were obtained from an adult man with Graves' hyperthyroidism.

This clonotype showed up many times. The rearrangement joins TRBV25-1 to TRBJ1-5; the D is unclear. V dropped 2 bases and J dropped 3 bases, with 5 bases sitting between them. Germline CDR1 MGHDK, CDR2 SYGVNS. The CDR3 has 13 residues. CDR3 coding DNA: TGTGCCAGCAGTGAACATAACAATCAGCCCCAGCATTTT. This codes for CASSEHNNQPQHF.

There are many counts of this clonotype. The chain links TRBV12-3 or TRBV12-4 to TRBJ1-5; 7 nucleotides align to TRBD1. This CDR3 is 14 amino acids long. The trim removed 6 bases at V and 1 base at J, leaving 3 bases unmatched. CDR3 sequence: CASSQGQSNQPQHF. The CDR3 nucleotides are TGTGCCAGCAGCCAGGGACAGAGCAATCAGCCCCAGCATTTT.

The chain employs TRBV20-1 and TRBJ2-7, with TRBD2 matching over 12 bases. The J call is in doubt because the DNA end fits TRBJ2-1 better. There are 14 residues in the CDR3. Germline CDR1 DFQATT, CDR2 SNEGSKA (reference sequence). The CDR3 spells CSANGLAGYNEQFF. Written as DNA, the CDR3 is TGCAGTGCTAATGGACTAGCGGGATACAATGAGCAGTTCTTC.

This clonotype was found many times. The chain couples TRBV19 to TRBJ2-7; a possible D gene is TRBD1 (6 bases). The ends were cut back, 3 bases at V and 3 bases at J, with 9 bases in the middle. Germline-derived CDR1 and CDR2 are LNHDA and SQIVND (reference sequence). The CDR3 totals 13 residues. The CDR3 DNA sequence: TGTGCCAGTAGTATGGGGGCGGGCTACGAGCAGTACTTC. It translates to CASSMGAGYEQYF.

To note about this clonotype: Since no conserved phenylalanine or tryptophan closes the CDR3, a read error is the likely cause. V usage is TRBV29-1 and J usage is TRBJ1-3; perhaps TRBD1 as D (6 bases). This CDR3 spans 15 amino acids. Germline V gene data show CDR1 as SQVTM and CDR2 as ANQGSEA. V was pared by 5 bases and J by 0 bases, with 14 bases between. DNA for the CDR3: TGCAGCGTTTCACCCACAGGGACCTCTGGAAACACCATATATCTT. Residues: CSVSPTGTSGNTIYL.

The sample holds many counts of this clonotype. The chain combines TRBV5-1 with TRBJ1-5; D is ambiguous. The V gene's germline CDR1 is SGHRS and CDR2 YFSETQ. CDR3 length: 14 residues. Trimming removed 4 bases from V and 6 bases from J, with 14 bases in between. The CDR3 sequence: CASSQWSGSQPQHF. The CDR3 bases are TGCGCCAGCAGCCAATGGTCGGGGTCTCAGCCCCAGCATTTT.

This clonotype was seen many times. The chain uses TRBV29-1 and TRBJ1-1; D uncertain. Trimming cost V 4 bases and J 2 bases, with 2 bases left between them. The germline gives CDR1 SQVTM, CDR2 ANQGSEA. The CDR3 runs to 10 residues. CDR3: CSVVNTEAFF. Here the CDR3 DNA reads TGCAGCGTTGTAAACACTGAAGCTTTCTTT.

This clonotype showed up many times. The chain couples TRBV6-6 to TRBJ2-2; 8 bases line up with TRBD1. Trimming at V came to 6 bases and at J to 8 bases, leaving 8 bases not matched to a gene. CDR3 size: 14 residues. Germline-derived CDR1 and CDR2 are MNHNY and SVGAGI (reference sequence). As DNA, the CDR3 is TGTGCCAGCAGGCGAGCGACAGGGGTTGGGGAGCTGTTTTTT. Protein product: CASRRATGVGELFF.

The chain links TRBV7-8 to TRBJ2-5, with no clear D. The ends were cut back, 8 bases at V and 7 bases at J, with 17 bases in the middle. The CDR3 has 13 amino acids. Germline values: CDR1 SGHVS, CDR2 FQNEAQ. This chain's CDR3 is CASYRANLGTQYF. DNA for the CDR3: TGTGCCAGCTACCGGGCCAATTTGGGGACCCAGTACTTC.

A note on this clonotype: Compared with germline, one end of the junction differs, possibly owing to a read error. The rearrangement uses TRBV15 and TRBJ2-7, with D perhaps matching TRBD1 (6 bases). CDR1 and CDR2 from the germline V gene are LNHNV and YYDKDF (reference sequence). The CDR3 runs 12 residues. CDR3 sequence reads: CAASSLGQGQYF. As DNA, the CDR3 is TGTGCCGCCAGCAGCTTGGGACAAGGGCAGTACTTC. The variable domain in full, with the rest retrieved from reference TRBV15 and TRBJ2-7, is DAMVIQNPRYQVTQFGKPVTLSCSQTLNHNVMYWYQQKSSQAPKLLFHYYDKDFNNEADTPDNFQSRRPNTSFCFLDIRSPGLGDTAMYLCAASSLGQGQYFGPGTRLTVT.

This clonotype was counted only a few times. The chain combines TRBV7-9 with TRBJ1-1; a possible D gene is TRBD1 (6 bases). Germline lookup yields CDR1 SEHNR and CDR2 FQNEAQ (reference sequence). CDR3 size: 15 residues. V lost 5 bases and J lost 4, with 17 bases in between. CDR3 region: CASSHARGGVTEAFF. CDR3 DNA sequence: TGTGCCAGCAGCCACGCAAGGGGGGGGGTCACTGAAGCTTTCTTT. Supplemented by reference TRBV7-9 and TRBJ1-1, the full variable domain reads DTGVSQNPRHKITKRGQNVTFRCDPISEHNRLYWYRQTLGQGPEFLTYFQNEAQLEKSRLLSDRFSAERPKGSFSTLEIQRTEQGDSAMYLCASSHARGGVTEAFFGQGTRLTVV.

This clonotype was seen a handful of times. The chain has TRBV7-2 and TRBJ1-3; D uncertain. Trimming removed 5 bases from V and 2 bases from J, with 19 bases in between. The CDR3 is 17 residues long. Germline CDR1 reads SGHTA; CDR2 reads FQGNSA. CDR3 DNA sequence: TGTGCCAGCAGCAAACCGGGCCCTCACACAGCTGGAAACACCATATATTTT. It codes for CASSKPGPHTAGNTIYF.

This clonotype was detected once. The conserved phenylalanine or tryptophan normally closing the CDR3 is absent here, so this likely arose from a read error. CDR3 sequence: CASSFLGGTEAFI. The DNA of the CDR3 is TGTGCCAGCAGTTTTCTGGGGGGCACTGAAGCTTTCATT. The chain is built from TRBV7-9 and TRBJ1-1, with D possibly being TRBD1 (5 bases). The CDR3 is 13 residues long. With 6 bases removed from V and 4 bases from J, the gap between germline ends came to 12 bases. Germline values: CDR1 SEHNR, CDR2 FQNEAQ (reference sequence).